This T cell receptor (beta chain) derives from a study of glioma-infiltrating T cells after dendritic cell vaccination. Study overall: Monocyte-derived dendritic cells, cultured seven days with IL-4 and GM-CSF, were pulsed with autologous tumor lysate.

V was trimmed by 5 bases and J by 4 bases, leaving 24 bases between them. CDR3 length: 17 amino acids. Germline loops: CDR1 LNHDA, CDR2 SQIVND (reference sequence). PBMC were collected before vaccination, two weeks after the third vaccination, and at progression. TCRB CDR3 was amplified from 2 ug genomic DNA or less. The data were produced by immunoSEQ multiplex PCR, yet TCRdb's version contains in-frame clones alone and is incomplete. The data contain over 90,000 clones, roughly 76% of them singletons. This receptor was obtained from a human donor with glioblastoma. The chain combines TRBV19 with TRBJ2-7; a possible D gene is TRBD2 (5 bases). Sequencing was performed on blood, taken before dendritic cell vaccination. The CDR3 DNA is TGTGCCAGTAGTTCCCGGGATGTTCCAGGTCTCGGGTACGAGCAGTACTTC. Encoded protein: CASSSRDVPGLGYEQYF.